The 32 T cell receptor beta chains given below trace back to one sample, sequenced in a study of blood T cell repertoires in COVID-19. The repertoire was sequenced with immunoSEQ multiplex PCR; TCRdb's copy has only in-frame clones and lacks some. The sample holds roughly 100,000 clones, over 70% seen once. The sequenced sample was peripheral blood. The source of these receptors is an elderly woman with acute or convalescent COVID-19.

CDR3 loop: CASSPYPGTGPSGANVLTF. The CDR3 DNA follows: TGTGCCAGCAGCCCCTATCCCGGGACAGGCCCATCTGGGGCCAACGTCCTGACTTTC. The J gene is TRBJ2-6, the V gene TRBV7-8; 8 bases map to TRBD1. J was trimmed by 1 base and V by 5 bases; bases with no gene match: 13. CDR1 is SGHVS, CDR2 FQNEAQ, per germline. This CDR3 spans 19 amino acids.

CDR3 DNA sequence: TGCGCCAGCAGCCAAGATATGCGGGGTGGCCCCTATGGCTACACCTTC. Protein product: CASSQDMRGGPYGYTF. The chain combines TRBV4-3 with TRBJ1-2; D uncertain. The germline gives CDR1 LGHNA, CDR2 YSLEER. V gave up 0 bases and J gave up 4 bases, with 15 bases separating them. The CDR3 is 16 residues long.

The chain couples TRBV7-3 to TRBJ1-6; D unresolved. The CDR3 contains 15 residues. Trimming removed 0 bases at V and 1 base at J, with 4 bases between. Germline lookup yields CDR1 SGHTA and CDR2 FQGTGA. CDR3 sequence (DNA): TGTGCCAGCAGCTTAACCGGGTCCTATAATTCACCCCTCCACTTT. It encodes CASSLTGSYNSPLHF.

The chain couples TRBV3-1 (or the pseudogene TRBV3-2) to TRBJ2-7, with 7 bases matching TRBD1. CDR3 length equals 15 residues. Germline-derived CDR1 and CDR2 are LGHDT and YNNKEL (reference sequence). With 4 bases clipped from V and 3 bases from J, the junction kept 9 bases outside the gene matches. DNA for the CDR3: TGTGCCAGCAGCCCGGGACAGTTTTCCCTCTACGAGCAGTACTTC. This codes for CASSPGQFSLYEQYF.

The chain employs TRBV28 and TRBJ1-1, with D possibly TRBD1 on 6 matching bases. Per the germline V gene, CDR1 is MDHEN and CDR2 is SYDVKM. Trimming took off 7 bases at V and 1 base at J, with 16 bases between the two ends. This CDR3 region has 15 residues. The CDR3 region has the DNA TGTGCCAGCACCCTCTCAGGGGTCGGGAACACTGAAGCTTTCTTT. Encoded protein: CASTLSGVGNTEAFF.

The chain has TRBV9 and TRBJ2-1; 11 nucleotides align to TRBD2. The CDR3 extends over 16 amino acids. V lost 0 bases to trimming and J lost 6 bases; unmatched junction nucleotides: 5. The germline V gene encodes CDR1 SGDLS and CDR2 YYNGEE. In nucleotides, the CDR3 is TGTGCCAGCAGCGTAGGAACTAGCGGGGGCCTCAATGAGCAGTTCTTC. The encoded protein is CASSVGTSGGLNEQFF.

At least ten counts were recorded for this clone. The chain carries TRBV6-5 and TRBJ1-1; TRBD1 aligns across 7 bases. The CDR3 sequence is 11 residues long. Per the germline V gene, CDR1 is MNHEY and CDR2 is SVGAGI. V was pared by 4 bases and J by 11 bases, with 4 bases of the junction left unmatched. CDR3 sequence (DNA): TGTGCCAGCAGTTCGGGACAGAAGGCTTTCTTT. The encoded protein is CASSSGQKAFF.

The chain combines TRBV28 with TRBJ1-2; tentative D call: TRBD1 (6 bases). Trimming shortened V by 6 bases and J by 4 bases, and 9 bases separated the two germline ends. The germline V gene encodes CDR1 MDHEN and CDR2 SYDVKM. There are 12 residues in the CDR3. CDR3 protein: CASRGASYGYTF. CDR3 nucleotides: TGTGCCAGCAGGGGGGCCTCCTATGGCTACACCTTC.

The chain joins TRBV19 to TRBJ1-2; D is possibly TRBD1 (6 bases). From germline, CDR1 is LNHDA and CDR2 SQIVND (reference sequence). Between the trimmed V and J ends, which lost 7 bases and 5 bases, there was a span of 11 bases. The CDR3 covers 12 residues. The CDR3 DNA is TGTGCCAGTATGGACAGACCGTATGGCTACACCTTC. Translation gives CASMDRPYGYTF.

The chain couples TRBV4-3 to TRBJ2-1; 9 nucleotides align to TRBD1. CDR1 LGHNA and CDR2 YSLEER come from the germline V gene. The junction had 9 bases not matched to a gene; V was cut back by 1 base and J by 5 bases. The CDR3 extends over 17 amino acids. The CDR3 DNA sequence: TGCGCCAGCAGCCAAGCGCCCGGGACAGGGATAAACAATGAGCAGTTCTTC. Translating it yields CASSQAPGTGINNEQFF.

This chain links TRBV5-1 with TRBJ2-5, with D perhaps matching TRBD2 (5 bases). V was cut by 4 bases and J by 1 base, with 5 bases left in between. Germline V gene sequence: CDR1 SGHRS, CDR2 YFSETQ. The CDR3 is 12 residues long. CDR3 coding DNA: TGCGCCAGCAGCGCGGGCCAAGAGACCCAGTACTTC. Amino acid sequence: CASSAGQETQYF.

The chain uses TRBV7-9 and TRBJ1-6; 8 bases are a match to TRBD1. CDR1 and CDR2 from the germline V gene are SEHNR and FQNEAQ (reference sequence). The CDR3 consists of 14 residues. V lost 4 bases, J lost 7 bases, and 3 bases stayed unmatched. The CDR3 region is CASSSQGGNSPLHF. DNA of the CDR3: TGTGCCAGCAGCTCACAGGGGGGCAATTCACCCCTCCACTTT. Variable domain in full (rest from reference TRBV7-9 and TRBJ1-6): DTGVSQNPRHKITKRGQNVTFRCDPISEHNRLYWYRQTLGQGPEFLTYFQNEAQLEKSRLLSDRFSAERPKGSFSTLEIQRTEQGDSAMYLCASSSQGGNSPLHFGNGTRLTVT.

The rearrangement uses TRBV30 and TRBJ1-1; no clear D. V lost 2 bases to trimming and J lost 5 bases, with 12 bases between them. CDR3 length equals 13 residues. CDR1 and CDR2 from the germline V gene are GTSNPN and SVGIG (reference sequence). This chain's CDR3 is CAWSKAPGTEAFF. The DNA for the CDR3 is TGTGCCTGGAGTAAGGCCCCCGGGACTGAAGCTTTCTTT.

The V gene is TRBV7-9, the J gene TRBJ1-1; perhaps TRBD1 as D (6 bases). Per the germline V gene, CDR1 is SEHNR and CDR2 is FQNEAQ (reference sequence). This CDR3 contains 15 residues. V was clipped by 3 bases and J by 7 bases, with 18 bases between them. The CDR3 DNA follows: TGTGCCAGCAGCTTCCCGGTGGAATGGACAGTTGAAGCTTTCTTT. It specifies CASSFPVEWTVEAFF. The whole variable domain, remainder taken from reference TRBV7-9 and TRBJ1-1, is DTGVSQNPRHKITKRGQNVTFRCDPISEHNRLYWYRQTLGQGPEFLTYFQNEAQLEKSRLLSDRFSAERPKGSFSTLEIQRTEQGDSAMYLCASSFPVEWTVEAFFGQGTRLTVV.

This chain joins TRBV5-1 and TRBJ2-1; 8 bases are a match to TRBD2. Germline CDR1 is SGHRS and CDR2 is YFSETQ. The CDR3 extends over 15 amino acids. The junction had 9 bases not matched to a gene; V was cut back by 2 bases and J by 8 bases. The CDR3 region has the DNA TGCGCCAGCAGCTTCCAATTAGCGGGGTCGGATGAGCAGTTCTTC. Protein: CASSFQLAGSDEQFF.

The table lists this clone with a count of one. The rearrangement joins TRBV6-6 to TRBJ1-2, with 7 nucleotides matching TRBD1. The CDR3 totals 14 residues. In germline, CDR1 is MNHNY, CDR2 SVGAGI (reference sequence). V dropped 5 bases and J dropped 5; count of bases not matched to a gene: 8. The DNA for the CDR3 is TGTGCCAGCAGTGGGACAGCTTCCGATTATGGCTACACCTTC. As protein: CASSGTASDYGYTF.

The CDR3 reads CASSQATLTGGRDYGYTF. DNA for the CDR3: TGTGCCAGCAGCCAAGCGACCCTGACCGGGGGGCGCGACTATGGCTACACCTTC. The chain carries TRBV4-2 and TRBJ1-2; D perhaps matches TRBD1 (6 bases). CDR3 length: 18 residues. The germline V gene encodes CDR1 LGHNA and CDR2 YNFKEQ. The germline V and J ends were trimmed by 1 base and 3 bases, with 21 bases remaining between them.

On this clone itself: A far bigger clonotype differs at one base, so this is likely a read error. The gene calls are TRBV7-3 and TRBJ1-5; D gene ambiguous. The V and J ends lost 4 bases and 4 bases respectively, with 8 bases between them. Germline V gene sequence: CDR1 SGHTA, CDR2 FQGTGA. The CDR3 extends over 13 amino acids. The DNA for the CDR3 is TGTGCCAGCAGCTCCGGGATGAATCAGCCCCAGCATTTT. This translates into CASSSGMNQPQHF.

This rearrangement joins TRBV10-2 to TRBJ1-2, with D unresolved. This CDR3 contains 12 residues. Germline CDR1 WSHSY, CDR2 SAAADI. The V and J ends lost 2 bases and 2 bases respectively, with 3 bases between them. CDR3 coding DNA: TGCGCCAGCAGTGAGCAGAACTATGGCTACACCTTC. Translation gives CASSEQNYGYTF.

The chain combines TRBV2 with TRBJ1-5; D is possibly TRBD1 (6 bases). CDR3 size: 13 residues. Germline CDR1 SNHLY, CDR2 FYNNEI. V was shortened by 9 bases and J by 3 bases, with 12 bases between the two germline ends. The CDR3 nucleotides are TGTGCCAGTTCGCAGGGGAACAATCAGCCCCAGCATTTT. Protein: CASSQGNNQPQHF.

This clone was picked up a small number of times. This chain connects TRBV5-1 to TRBJ1-3; the match to TRBD1 covers 7 bases. Germline values: CDR1 SGHRS, CDR2 YFSETQ. J gave up 2 bases and V 5 bases, and 7 bases lay outside the gene matches. The CDR3 is made up of 15 amino acids. This chain's CDR3 is CASRPNTGAGNTIYF. DNA for the CDR3: TGCGCCAGCAGACCGAACACAGGGGCTGGAAACACCATATATTTT.

The rearrangement uses TRBV18 and TRBJ2-7; D is perhaps TRBD2 (5 bases). The CDR3 loop spans 12 amino acids. Trimming stripped 2 bases from V and 7 bases from J, with 9 bases between. Germline CDR1 reads KGHSH; CDR2 reads LQKENI. The CDR3 here is CASSPATGEQYF. As DNA, the CDR3 is TGTGCCAGCTCACCAGCTACGGGAGAGCAGTACTTC. Filled out from reference TRBV18 and TRBJ2-7, the complete variable domain reads NAGVMQNPRHLVRRRGQEARLRCSPMKGHSHVYWYRQLPEEGLKFMVYLQKENIIDESGMPKERFSAEFPKEGPSILRIQQVVRGDSAAYFCASSPATGEQYFGPGTRLTVT.

A remark on this clone: Within the sample, other DNA sequences also encode this same CDR3. The chain carries TRBV12-3 or TRBV12-4 and TRBJ1-3, with D unresolved. This CDR3 region has 12 residues. Trimming left V 4 bases short and J 4 bases short, with 5 bases between. The CDR3 here is CASSSRGNTIYF. CDR3 DNA sequence: TGTGCCAGCAGTTCCAGGGGAAACACCATATATTTT.

This chain uses TRBV9 with TRBJ2-3; possible D gene TRBD2, 5 bases. The length of the CDR3 is 11 residues. V gave up 7 bases and J gave up 8 bases, with 11 bases separating them. The germline V gene encodes CDR1 SGDLS and CDR2 YYNGEE. For the CDR3, the DNA is TGTGCCAGCGGAACCGAGGGTACGCAGTATTTT. Protein: CASGTEGTQYF.

Written as DNA, the CDR3 is TGCGCCAGCAGCCCCCGGACAGGGGGCGTTTCACCCCTCCACTTT. Amino acid sequence: CASSPRTGGVSPLHF. The chain carries TRBV5-1 and TRBJ1-6; 11 positions agree with TRBD1. From germline, CDR1 is SGHRS and CDR2 YFSETQ. This CDR3 contains 15 residues. Trimming removed 4 bases from V and 9 bases from J; junction bases left unmatched: 6.

This clone was recorded once. The chain couples TRBV7-2 to TRBJ1-3; tentative D call: TRBD1 (5 bases). The CDR3 consists of 16 residues. The germline V gene has CDR1 SGHTA and CDR2 FQGNSA. V was cut by 0 bases and J by 0 bases, with 9 bases left in between. This CDR3 reads CASSLAQGGSGNTIYF. As DNA, the CDR3 is TGTGCCAGCAGCTTAGCCCAGGGAGGCTCTGGAAACACCATATATTTT.

The rearrangement joins TRBV4-1 to TRBJ2-5; D call uncertain. The CDR3 length is 14 residues. Trimming stripped 1 base from V and 2 bases from J, with 8 bases between. The V gene's germline CDR1 is MGHRA and CDR2 YSYEKL. As DNA, the CDR3 is TGCGCCAGCAGCCAAGGGCGGTTACAAGAGACCCAGTACTTC. Protein sequence: CASSQGRLQETQYF.

This sequence joins TRBV7-9 and TRBJ1-4; D not resolved. V was clipped by 5 bases and J by 5 bases, with 15 bases between them. CDR1 and CDR2 from the germline V gene are SEHNR and FQNEAQ (reference sequence). The CDR3 has 15 residues. CDR3 protein: CASSPGEGYNEKLFF. Here the CDR3 DNA reads TGTGCCAGCAGCCCTGGAGAGGGTTACAATGAAAAACTGTTTTTT.

The chain links TRBV7-6 to TRBJ2-7, with 7 bases lining up with TRBD1. The CDR3 totals 15 residues. The germline V gene encodes CDR1 SGHVS and CDR2 FNYEAQ. V gave up 4 bases and J gave up 5 bases; unmatched junction bases: 11. The CDR3, as DNA: TGTGCCAGCAGCTCACCTTACACAGGGGTCCACGAGCAGTACTTC. As protein: CASSSPYTGVHEQYF.

The chain uses TRBV14 and TRBJ1-5; no firm D call. CDR1 is SGHDN, CDR2 FVKESK, per germline. CDR3 size: 11 residues. Trimming left V 6 bases short and J 9 bases short, with 9 bases between. For the CDR3, the DNA is TGTGCCAGCAGAGAGCAGCGGCCCCAGCATTTT. Translation: CASREQRPQHF.

The chain links TRBV5-5 to TRBJ2-7; the D gene is possibly TRBD1 (6 bases). Germline V CDR1 and CDR2: SGHKS, YYEKEE (reference sequence). The CDR3 contains 14 residues. Between the trimmed V and J ends, which lost 2 bases and 2 bases, there was a span of 11 bases. The CDR3 DNA reads as TGTGCCAGCAGCTTTACAGGGACGGCCTACGAGCAGTACTTC. This translates into CASSFTGTAYEQYF.

V and J are TRBV6-5 and TRBJ1-1, with TRBD1 matching 8 bases. The V segment lost 5 bases and the J segment 0 bases; nucleotides outside the gene matches: 5. The V gene's germline CDR1 is MNHEY and CDR2 SVGAGI. The CDR3 runs to 15 residues. DNA for the CDR3: TGTGCCAGCAGTACCGGACAGGGCCTGAACACTGAAGCTTTCTTT. This sequence encodes CASSTGQGLNTEAFF.